This T cell receptor beta chain was identified during a study of T cells in Graves' hyperthyroidism and ophthalmopathy. General study findings and limits: The model foresaw ophthalmopathy a median about 6.1 months prior to onset.

The CDR3 covers 17 residues. The V gene's germline CDR1 is SGHTA and CDR2 FQGTGA. The V gene end was trimmed by 1 base and the J gene end by 8 bases; junction bases not matched to a gene: 9. Reasons for excluding patients were uncontrolled infection, other autoimmune disease, pregnancy or lactation. It was RNA transcripts that yielded the amplified TCR beta CDR3 regions. Initially, a first-round RT-PCR of the TCR CDR3 employed the HTBI primer set. Via MiXCR, TCRdb re-called the multiplex PCR reads, giving one row per CDR3 protein. There are a few hundred thousand distinct CDR3 sequences in the sample; roughly 14% occur only once, and about 14% lies in the top ten. This clonotype came up once. As yet, its antigen is unknown.

This clonotype originated in a woman under 30 with Graves' hyperthyroidism. This rearrangement joins TRBV7-3 to TRBJ2-1; 12 bases align to TRBD2. Sequenced input: blood. CDR3 in DNA: TGTGCCAGCAGCTTAAAAACTAGCGGGGGGCCCAGTGATGAGCAGTTCTTC. This codes for CASSLKTSGGPSDEQFF.